Shown below are 2 T cell receptor beta chains from a single sample sequenced in a study of T cell clones after liver transplantation. TCRdb's copy holds only in-frame clones and misses some; the assay was immunoSEQ multiplex PCR. The sample lists about 2,300 clones; around 22% were seen once. These TCRs are of unknown antigen specificity. Alloreactive TCRbeta sequences came from sequencing proliferating CFSE-low cells in the MLR. The sequencing input was CD8+ T cells from cultured PBMCs. Source of these receptors: a human patient who received a liver transplant. Some T cells may originate from the graft donor.

The chain is built from TRBV11-2 and TRBJ2-1; TRBD2 matches at 9 bases. Germline V CDR1 and CDR2: SGHAT, FQNNGV. The CDR3 length is 13 residues. V lost 11 bases, J lost 2 bases, and 4 bases stayed unmatched. As DNA, the CDR3 is TGTGCCGACGGACTAGCGCCCTACAATGAGCAGTTCTTC. Its protein product is CADGLAPYNEQFF.

This rearrangement joins TRBV6-1 to TRBJ1-5; the D is unclear. V was shortened by 1 base and J by 5 bases, with 6 bases between the two germline ends. CDR1 MNHNS and CDR2 SASEGT come from the germline V gene. This CDR3 has 13 amino acids. The CDR3 spells CASSEGVHQPQHF. CDR3 bases: TGTGCCAGCAGTGAAGGGGTGCATCAGCCCCAGCATTTT.